Below, 30 T cell receptor beta chains from the same sample are listed, as sequenced in a study of T cells in tuberculosis. TCRdb's table, derived via immunoSEQ multiplex PCR, lists solely in-frame clones and lacks some. The sample includes tens of thousands of clones, about 90% of them seen just once. As to time point: new active TB diagnosis, blood taken before or within 7 days of starting treatment. The material was PBMCs, obtained at tuberculosis diagnosis. The source is an adult with tuberculosis. Some clones in this sample may be carry-over from other donors' samples.

The genes are TRBV5-1 and TRBJ2-3, with TRBD2 matching over 8 bases. V shed 4 bases, J shed 5 bases, and the junction held 9 bases outside the gene matches. Germline V gene lookup returns CDR1 SGHRS and CDR2 YFSETQ. The CDR3 is 15 amino acids. For the CDR3, the DNA is TGCGCCAGCAGCCCGGGACTAGTGACTGGAGATACGCAGTATTTT. Translation: CASSPGLVTGDTQYF.

This clone appeared a few times. This sequence joins TRBV6-5 and TRBJ2-7, with 10 positions matching TRBD1. Germline-derived CDR1 and CDR2 are MNHEY and SVGAGI. Trimming cost V 5 bases and J 4 bases; bases outside gene matches: 8. The CDR3 is made up of 15 amino acids. CDR3 region: CASSTRDRGSYEQYF. The CDR3, as DNA: TGTGCCAGCAGTACCCGGGACAGGGGTAGTTACGAGCAGTACTTC.

This chain joins TRBV18 and TRBJ2-4; TRBD1 matches 9 bases. CDR3 length: 14 residues. Germline V gene data show CDR1 as KGHSH and CDR2 as LQKENI. The V and J ends lost 3 bases and 6 bases, in that order; junction bases with no gene match: 3. The CDR3 coding sequence is TGTGCCAGCTCACCCATGGGACAGGGAAACATTCAGTACTTC. This translates into CASSPMGQGNIQYF.

The chain combines TRBV4-1 with TRBJ2-1, with unresolved D. Germline V gives CDR1 MGHRA, CDR2 YSYEKL. V lost 4 bases to trimming and J lost 5 bases, with 6 bases between them. The CDR3 totals 12 residues. CDR3 sequence reads: CASSRGDNEQFF. The DNA for the CDR3 is TGCGCCAGCAGCCGAGGAGACAATGAGCAGTTCTTC.

The CDR3 loop reads CASSGTHDSYNEQFF. The CDR3 bases are TGCGCCAGCAGTGGCACACATGACTCCTACAATGAGCAGTTCTTC. The chain links TRBV10-1 to TRBJ2-1; D unresolved. This CDR3 contains 15 residues. The germline V gene has CDR1 WNHNN and CDR2 SYGVQD (reference sequence). V lost 4 bases to trimming and J lost 0 bases, with 10 bases between them.

V gene TRBV19 combines with J gene TRBJ2-7, with TRBD1 identical over 8 bases. This CDR3 is 14 amino acids long. Per germline, CDR1 LNHDA and CDR2 SQIVND (reference sequence). V lost 4 bases and J lost 2; bases outside the gene matches: 4. For the CDR3, the DNA is TGTGCCAGTAGTACGGGACAGGTCCCCTACGAGCAGTACTTC. Translated: CASSTGQVPYEQYF.

The J gene is TRBJ1-1, the V gene TRBV7-2; D ambiguous. Germline CDR1 and CDR2: SGHTA and FQGNSA. Trimming cost V 2 bases and J 0 bases, with 13 bases left between them. This CDR3 has 16 amino acids. The CDR3 sequence: CASSLQVGRMNTEAFF. CDR3 nucleotide sequence: TGTGCCAGCAGCTTACAAGTCGGTAGAATGAACACTGAAGCTTTCTTT.

The J gene is TRBJ2-1, the V gene TRBV7-9; TRBD2 matches 10 bases. Unmatched junction bases numbered 10, after V lost 4 bases and J lost 1 base. The length of the CDR3 is 18 residues. Per the germline V gene, CDR1 is SEHNR and CDR2 is FQNEAQ (reference sequence). CDR3 loop: CASSSPPTSGVSYNEQFF. The CDR3 DNA reads as TGTGCCAGCAGCTCCCCCCCTACTAGCGGGGTATCCTACAATGAGCAGTTCTTC.

The gene calls are TRBV7-9 and TRBJ2-2; weak D call: TRBD2 (7 bases). The CDR3 runs to 18 residues. Germline V lookup: CDR1 SEHNR, CDR2 FQNEAQ (reference sequence). The V and J ends lost 3 bases and 0 bases respectively, with 17 bases between them. The CDR3 coding sequence is TGTGCCAGCAGCTTGGGCCGTCGCGGGGGCGCGAACACCGGGGAGCTGTTTTTT. Its protein product is CASSLGRRGGANTGELFF.

The gene calls are TRBV30 and TRBJ1-1; perhaps TRBD1 as D (6 bases). The germline V and J ends were trimmed by 3 bases and 0 bases, with 11 bases remaining between them. CDR3 length: 14 residues. CDR1 is GTSNPN, CDR2 SVGIG, per germline (reference sequence). CDR3 protein: CAWSRGRLNTEAFF. For the CDR3, the DNA is TGTGCCTGGAGCAGGGGCAGACTGAACACTGAAGCTTTCTTT.

This chain joins TRBV29-1 and TRBJ2-1; weak D call: TRBD2 (6 bases). Germline CDR1 is SQVTM and CDR2 is ANQGSEA. V lost 7 bases and J 1 base, leaving 14 bases between the germline ends. The CDR3 sequence is 14 residues long. Here the CDR3 reads CSAGGRASYNEQFF. The CDR3 coding sequence is TGCAGCGCCGGGGGACGGGCTTCCTACAATGAGCAGTTCTTC.

This clone was seen a few times. The gene calls are TRBV6-5 and TRBJ1-5; 7 positions agree with TRBD1. The trim removed 6 bases at V and 2 bases at J, leaving 7 bases unmatched. Germline CDR1 MNHEY, CDR2 SVGAGI. The CDR3 runs 15 residues. This chain's CDR3 is CASSPTGFRNQPQHF. In nucleotides, the CDR3 is TGTGCCAGCAGCCCGACAGGGTTCCGCAATCAGCCCCAGCATTTT.

V and J are TRBV5-6 and TRBJ2-3; D perhaps matches TRBD2 (7 bases). The V and J ends lost 7 bases and 1 base respectively, with 19 bases between them. CDR1 is SGHDT and CDR2 is YYEEEE in the germline V gene. The CDR3 is made up of 16 amino acids. Here the CDR3 reads CASALVEGGGTDTQYF. CDR3 DNA sequence: TGTGCCAGCGCCCTGGTCGAGGGGGGGGGCACAGATACGCAGTATTTT.

This chain connects TRBV11-2 to TRBJ1-2, with D perhaps matching TRBD1 (5 bases). From germline, CDR1 is SGHAT and CDR2 FQNNGV. CDR3 size: 13 residues. V was cut by 5 bases and J by 1 base, with 8 bases left in between. The CDR3 coding sequence is TGTGCCAGCAGCCCAGGGATTAACTATGGCTACACCTTC. This codes for CASSPGINYGYTF.

J is TRBJ2-7 and V is TRBV18; D is possibly TRBD2 (7 bases). Looked up from germline, CDR1 is KGHSH and CDR2 is LQKENI. Trimming removed 8 bases from V and 2 bases from J, with 13 bases in between. This CDR3 region has 13 residues. The CDR3, as DNA: TGTGCCAGCACCCGGGGGGCTGCCTACGAGCAGTACTTC. Translation gives CASTRGAAYEQYF.

The J gene is TRBJ1-5, the V gene TRBV23-1; D not resolved. TRBV23-1 is an ORF, with its function uncertain. The CDR3 has 14 residues. The ends were cut back, 4 bases at V and 6 bases at J, with 13 bases in the middle. CDR3 residues: CASSRPPGVQPQHF. The CDR3 DNA follows: TGCGCCAGCAGTCGACCCCCCGGGGTTCAGCCCCAGCATTTT.

The chain is built from TRBV19 and TRBJ1-1; D is undetermined. Trimming shortened V by 4 bases and J by 2 bases, and 5 bases separated the two germline ends. Per germline, CDR1 LNHDA and CDR2 SQIVND (reference sequence). This CDR3 has 12 amino acids. As DNA, the CDR3 is TGTGCCAGTAGTACACTAAACACTGAAGCTTTCTTT. This encodes CASSTLNTEAFF.

V is TRBV5-1 and J is TRBJ2-7, with 7 bases fitting TRBD2. CDR1 and CDR2 (germline): SGHRS, YFSETQ. Trimming took 0 bases from V and 4 from J; bases not matched to a gene: 1. CDR3 size: 13 residues. The DNA for the CDR3 is TGCGCCAGCAGCTTGGCTAGCGGATACGAGCAGTACTTC. Translating gives CASSLASGYEQYF.

V gene TRBV19 combines with J gene TRBJ2-7; 9 bases align to TRBD1. J gave up 3 bases and V 4 bases, and 4 bases lay outside the gene matches. The CDR3 covers 14 residues. Germline loops: CDR1 LNHDA, CDR2 SQIVND (reference sequence). The CDR3 DNA reads TGTGCCAGTAGTACAACGACAGGGGGCTACGAGCAGTACTTC. It encodes CASSTTTGGYEQYF.

The rearrangement links TRBV5-4 to TRBJ2-1, with 8 bases aligning to TRBD2. CDR1 SGHNT and CDR2 YYREEE come from the germline V gene (reference sequence). The length of the CDR3 is 18 residues. Losses at the gene ends were 4 bases for V and 4 bases for J; bases not matched to a gene: 16. Here the CDR3 DNA reads TGTGCCAGCAGCATGGATCAGTCTCGCAGCGGGGGTTACAATGAGCAGTTCTTC. It yields the protein CASSMDQSRSGGYNEQFF.

The DNA of the CDR3 is TGTGCCAGCAGCGTTCTGACAGGGCCGAACACCGGGGAGCTGTTTTTT. This gives the protein CASSVLTGPNTGELFF. This rearrangement joins TRBV9 to TRBJ2-2, with 7 bases that match TRBD1. Germline V CDR1 and CDR2: SGDLS, YYNGEE. The CDR3 is made up of 16 amino acids. Trimming at V came to 2 bases and at J to 0 bases, leaving 4 bases not matched to a gene.

The table lists this clone with a few counts. The chain recombines TRBV6-1 with TRBJ1-2, with 10 bases lining up with TRBD1. This CDR3 has 15 amino acids. V trimming: 2 bases; J trimming: 5 bases; junction bases outside the gene matches: 5. Germline-derived CDR1 and CDR2 are MNHNS and SASEGT. CDR3 bases: TGTGCCAGCAGTGAATTTGGGACAGGGGAGTATGGCTACACCTTC. Its protein product is CASSEFGTGEYGYTF.

V and J are TRBV11-3 and TRBJ2-3, with TRBD1 matching 10 bases. The CDR3 runs 15 residues. Germline V lookup: CDR1 SGHNT, CDR2 YENEEA. Germline trimming cut 5 bases from V and 1 base from J; bases unmatched to any gene: 3. The CDR3 is CASSPGTGGTDTQYF. The CDR3, as DNA: TGTGCCAGCAGCCCGGGGACAGGGGGCACAGATACGCAGTATTTT.

The CDR3 bases are TGTGCCAGAAGCTTGTCCCAGCGGGGGGGCCGCAGAGGTACGCAGTATTTT. This gives the protein CARSLSQRGGRRGTQYF. The chain combines TRBV5-3 with TRBJ2-3; 10 nucleotides line up with TRBD2. TRBV5-3 is designated an ORF whose function remains uncertain. The CDR3 runs to 17 residues. Trimming at V came to 1 base and at J to 8 bases, leaving 13 bases not matched to a gene.

The chain recombines TRBV6-1 with TRBJ2-7, with D maybe TRBD1 (6 bases). Germline CDR1 MNHNS, CDR2 SASEGT. Trimming left V 4 bases short and J 4 bases short, with 20 bases between. The CDR3 has 16 residues. CDR3 DNA: TGTGCCAGCAGTGGGCGACAGGCAATTTCTTATTACGAGCAGTACTTC. Translated, it gives CASSGRQAISYYEQYF.

The gene calls are TRBV9 and TRBJ1-2; the match to TRBD1 covers 10 bases. There are 15 residues in the CDR3. In germline, CDR1 is SGDLS, CDR2 YYNGEE. With 4 bases clipped from V and 4 bases from J, the junction kept 7 bases outside the gene matches. The CDR3 region has the DNA TGTGCCAGCAGCACGGGGACAGGGGTCGGCTATGGCTACACCTTC. Amino acid sequence: CASSTGTGVGYGYTF. The variable domain in full, completed from reference TRBV9 and TRBJ1-2, reads DSGVTQTPKHLITATGQRVTLRCSPRSGDLSVYWYQQSLDQGLQFLIQYYNGEERAKGNILERFSAQQFPDLHSELNLSSLELGDSALYFCASSTGTGVGYGYTFGSGTRLTVV.

This chain uses TRBV7-2 with TRBJ2-2; a weak D match, TRBD1 (7 bases). The length of the CDR3 is 17 residues. V gave up 5 bases and J gave up 2 bases, with 18 bases separating them. CDR1 SGHTA and CDR2 FQGNSA come from the germline V gene. CDR3 bases: TGTGCCAGCAGCGCGCCGCGGGACAGACAAAACACCGGGGAGCTGTTTTTT. Amino acid sequence: CASSAPRDRQNTGELFF.

V gene TRBV6-1 combines with J gene TRBJ1-1; 8 bases align to TRBD1. With V trimmed by 7 bases and J by 8 bases, 12 bases remained unmatched. Germline CDR1 and CDR2: MNHNS and SASEGT. This CDR3 has 14 residues. The CDR3 loop reads CASTSDRGGREAFF. In DNA, the CDR3 is TGTGCCAGCACCTCTGACAGGGGTGGGAGGGAAGCTTTCTTT.

The CDR3 region is CASSRNGHYEQYF. DNA for the CDR3: TGTGCCAGTAGTAGGAATGGGCACTACGAGCAGTACTTC. This rearrangement joins TRBV19 to TRBJ2-7, with no clear D. The CDR3 is 13 amino acids. V lost 4 bases to trimming and J lost 3 bases, with 10 bases between them. Germline V lookup: CDR1 LNHDA, CDR2 SQIVND (reference sequence).

The V call is TRBV30, the J call TRBJ1-2; no clear D gene. The germline V gene has CDR1 GTSNPN and CDR2 SVGIG (reference sequence). This CDR3 has 15 residues. Trimming cost V 2 bases and J 1 base, with 14 bases left between them. CDR3 DNA sequence: TGTGCCTGGAGTTGGGCAACACGAAGTAACTATGGCTACACCTTC. Translating gives CAWSWATRSNYGYTF.